This T cell receptor (beta chain) was obtained from a study of cytomegalovirus exposure and HLA in healthy donors (dated by TCRdb to the late 2010s). Some background on the complete study: According to an earlier analysis of a few hundred of the donors, some 180 million T cells yielded 117 million unique TCR beta sequences and approximately 280 Gb of sequence data. The number of typed donors differed by locus: roughly 629-630 for A, B, C, DRB1 and DQB1; approximately 520 for DQA1; approximately 600 for DPA1; and about 450 for DPB1. The study profiled the T cell repertoires of 666 subjects by immunosequencing and related them to cytomegalovirus serostatus. A later genetic analysis used genome-wide SNP genotypes for about three fifths of the roughly 700 donors, treating that subset as a discovery cohort. Alongside the repertoire data, information on donor age, sex, ethnicity and CMV serostatus was compiled. In addition to the first cohort of 666 subjects, a separate validation cohort of around 110 different subjects was used. To decide whether each TCR beta V gene segment behaved as functional or pseudogenic, an earlier analysis of fewer than 750 of the donors relied on high-throughput TCR beta sequencing. Every discovery cohort repertoire had been produced on one sequencing platform. A later analysis re-examined previously published TCR beta repertoires from roughly 720 donors and added high-resolution HLA genotyping to investigate patterns of TCR occurrence. Across around 400 genotyped donors of the cohort, an average of approximately 200,000 unique TCR beta nucleotide sequences per donor were sequenced, and around 20% of those sequences were non-productive. Roughly 320 gigabases of sequencing data and approximately 91 million unique TCR sequences made up an early release that covered approximately 650 HLA-typed donors. The study combined high-throughput TCR immunosequencing, statistical association of individual TCRs with disease status, and machine learning to predict cytomegalovirus infection status. Both class I and class II loci were covered by HLA typing, at four-digit resolution. Of the roughly 430 genotyped donors, approximately 82% fell in the genetic ancestry cluster associated with self-reported Caucasian donors. In the later analysis, no new phenotypic data were used to find candidate immune exposures; instead, reliance was placed on TCR beta sequences and their occurrence across donors. The study aimed to test whether cataloging public T cell receptors could reveal signatures of past pathogen exposure. A few DR-DQ haplotypes were handled as single units for association and clustering because linkage in the cohort was strong. The full study reports these points: Compared with the roughly 600-donor mean, donors in an Asian-associated ancestry cluster had fewer N-insertions in productive TCRs, according to a later genetic analysis. Roughly uniform sequencing depth across donors was assumed in presence/absence analyses, although this assumption may not hold. Because counts were too low, approximately 15 rarely observed V segments, including chromosome 9 orphons, were excluded from the earlier analysis of around 640 of the donors. Most CMV-associated TCR beta chains appeared to be HLA-restricted in a later analysis, and the HLA associations seemed to be driven largely by CMV exposure. Because HLA typing was missing for some donors at each locus, association tests included only the typed subset. A few of the identified cytomegalovirus-associated TCR beta chains were confirmed in vitro to be specific for cytomegalovirus antigens. When HLA alleles, especially DR and DQ, strongly co-occurred, attributing TCR associations to individual alleles was difficult. The sequencing pipeline was judged likely to have produced a cluster of highly shared sequence variants as a technical artifact. Most TCR sequences were observed very rarely across donors, whereas some public TCRs were present in many individuals. Linkage disequilibrium might explain the correlated functional status among segregating V segments, but an unknown experimental factor could not be ruled out. The authors suggested that the approach could potentially be extended to other disease states and immunological phenotypes. The 87-base-pair reads could not distinguish some IMGT-functional V segments, including TRBV6-2 and TRBV6-3, so those segments were excluded. In an earlier analysis of 587 of the donors, most TCR beta V segments appeared in productive rearrangements about 87% or about 30% of the time, broadly matching IMGT annotations. This cohort had only TCR beta chains sequenced, and the lack of alpha or paired-chain data limited which features could be detected. At a false discovery rate of 0.05, a later analysis linked around 17,000 TCR beta sequences to specific HLA alleles. The only immune exposure information available for the cohort was CMV serostatus. According to a later analysis, TCR association rates differed among HLA loci, with DRB1 alleles showing the most associated TCRs and HLA-C alleles showing the fewest. The classifier was reported to diagnose cytomegalovirus status with high specificity and sensitivity in both the original and validation cohorts. An association between a missense DCLRE1C variant and V-gene and J-gene trimming of TCR beta chains was found in a later genetic analysis and replicated in an independent cohort. A further reported finding was that TCR beta sequences accurately predicted the HLA-A and HLA-B alleles for most subjects in the first cohort. A later analysis found that HLA-associated TCR beta chains were more clonally expanded and had lower generation probabilities than equally common non-associated chains. The study gave a list of around 170 TCR beta chains associated with cytomegalovirus. Several of the top co-occurrence clusters appeared to be linked to parvovirus B19, influenza, CMV and Epstein-Barr virus, according to a later analysis.

From the cysteine up to the phenylalanine, the CDR3 has a length of 18 residues. The only DNA kept is the CDR3, 54 bases in frame from the first base. Via the germline V gene (reference sequence), CDR1 is SEHNR and CDR2 FQNEAQ. The cohort was made up of about 670 healthy bone marrow donors. All cohort members were sampled while nominally healthy, although unrecorded immune exposures were likely present. The donor was CMV seronegative and belonged to the group of 320 or so seronegative cohort members. Every donor gave a peripheral blood sample, and the peripheral blood mononuclear cells from that sample were used for TCR beta sequencing. The Qiagen DNeasy Blood Extraction Kit was used to extract genomic DNA from the blood cell samples. The method was the immunoSEQ multiplex PCR assay. For the multiplex PCR, a mixture combining 60 forward primers for TCR Vbeta segments and 13 reverse primers for TCR Jbeta segments was used. The CDR3 region of rearranged TCR beta genes was amplified from genomic DNA with a multiplex PCR assay. The amplified TCR beta libraries were sequenced on the Illumina HiSeq System as 87-base-pair reads. Per the original workflow: Across the 670 or so repertoires, a later analysis counted approximately 75 million unique TCR beta chains, roughly 11 million of which were shared by at least two donors. Raw reads were error-corrected and collapsed into unique sequences by a nearest-neighbor algorithm in which closely related sequences were merged to remove PCR and sequencing errors. To assign V, D and J gene segments, CDR3 sequences were aligned to IMGT reference sequences. For a sequence to be retained, a match of at least six nucleotides to both a V gene segment and a J gene segment was required. A rearrangement counted as productive if the CDR3 had no stop codons and remained in frame with V and J, and every other rearrangement counted as non-productive. CDR3 was defined by IMGT convention, running from the second conserved V-encoded cysteine to the conserved J-encoded phenylalanine. The earlier analysis of 500 to 600 of the donors excluded sequences that lacked an unambiguous match to a single V gene segment. In an earlier analysis of approximately 550 of the donors, V segments were called functional above 56.7% productive rearrangements and were called segregating when the between-donor standard deviation exceeded 5%. A statistical classification framework was built for diagnosing cytomegalovirus status from the catalog of TCR beta chain sequences. In a later analysis, V and J genes were assigned by comparing TCR nucleotide sequences against IMGT/GENE-DB human TR gene sequences. Using the TCRdist pipeline, a later analysis assigned CDR3 sequences along with most-parsimonious VDJ recombination scenarios. A later analysis defined each TCR beta chain by its CDR3 amino acid sequence plus V-gene family, and excluded reads lacking a unique V-gene family. To address suspected cross-contamination and a sequencing artifact, a later analysis removed 592 highly shared, low-generation-probability nucleotide sequences. In a later analysis, a clonal expansion index for each public chain was calculated from normalized within-repertoire ranks of inferred template counts. In a later analysis, generation probabilities were computed using a VDJ recombination model fitted to out-of-frame rearrangements, and the results were checked against IGoR. A later analysis scored TCR-TCR, TCR-HLA and TCR-CMV co-occurrence with hypergeometric tests, applying a repertoire-size bias correction to TCR pairs. A later analysis estimated false discovery rates by permuting HLA or CMV assignments 20 times. A later analysis grouped co-occurring TCRs with DBSCAN, adding TCRdist sequence similarity when clustering within HLA-allele-positive subsets. Repertoires with fewer than 30,000 or more than 120,000 public chains, plus five repertoires with anomalous nucleotide sharing, were excluded from co-occurrence clustering. In TCRdb, the immuneACCESS table is reduced to in-frame sequences with V and J assigned. These tables do not hold every clone; where another copy was compared, an unresolved V gene accounts for under half, and the others remain unexplained. V and J calls and clone size follow that table, whereas D and trimming were derived from the DNA. The sample has 95,000 to 150,000 clones on record, around 66% of them singletons. The ten largest clones represent about 1.5% of the sample.

In regard to this clone: Its recognized antigen is unknown. Compared with germline, one end of the junction differs, possibly owing to a read error.

Recombination linked TRBV7-9 to TRBJ2-1; the D gene is not confidently resolved. The clonotype comes from a young man in good health and CMV-seronegative. Sequenced input: PBMCs. The nucleotides are TGTTCCAGCAGTTCCCATAGGCGGTCCCTGAGCTCCTACAATGAGCAGTTCTTC. It codes for CSSSSHRRSLSSYNEQFF.